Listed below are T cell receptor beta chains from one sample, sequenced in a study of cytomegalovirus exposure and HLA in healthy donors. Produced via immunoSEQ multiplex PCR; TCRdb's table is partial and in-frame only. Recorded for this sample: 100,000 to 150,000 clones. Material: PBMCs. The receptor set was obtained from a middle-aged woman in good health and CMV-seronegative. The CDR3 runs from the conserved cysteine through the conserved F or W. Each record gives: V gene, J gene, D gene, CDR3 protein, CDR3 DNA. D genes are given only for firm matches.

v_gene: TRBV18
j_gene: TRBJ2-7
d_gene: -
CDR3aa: CASSPQRWNEQYF
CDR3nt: TGTGCCAGCTCACCGCAGCGTTGGAACGAGCAGTACTTC

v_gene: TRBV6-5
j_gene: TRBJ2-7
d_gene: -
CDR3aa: CASNSPVLAEQYF
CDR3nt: TGTGCCAGCAATTCACCGGTTCTCGCCGAGCAGTACTTC

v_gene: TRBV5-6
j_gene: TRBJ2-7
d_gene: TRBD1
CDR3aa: CASSLTGGSLREQYF
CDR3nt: TGTGCCAGCAGTCTCACAGGGGGCTCTCTTCGCGAGCAGTACTTC

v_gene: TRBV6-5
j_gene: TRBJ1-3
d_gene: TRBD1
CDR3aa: CASSYSRQGSGNTIYF
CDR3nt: TGTGCCAGCAGTTACTCGAGACAGGGGTCTGGAAACACCATATATTTT

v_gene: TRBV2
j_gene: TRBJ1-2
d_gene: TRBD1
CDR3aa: CASSMDRVDGYTF
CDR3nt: TGTGCCAGCAGTATGGACAGGGTTGATGGCTACACCTTC

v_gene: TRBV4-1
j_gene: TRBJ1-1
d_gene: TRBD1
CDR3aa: CASSHVSPGQGQGRAFF
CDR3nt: TGCGCCAGCAGCCACGTCAGTCCGGGACAGGGGCAGGGCCGAGCTTTCTTT

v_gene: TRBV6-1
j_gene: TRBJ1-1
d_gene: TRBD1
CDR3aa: CASSRDREGTEAFF
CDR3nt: TGTGCCAGCAGTCGGGACAGGGAGGGCACTGAAGCTTTCTTT

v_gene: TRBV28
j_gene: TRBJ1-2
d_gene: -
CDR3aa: CASSLGWGGYTF
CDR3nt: TGTGCCAGCAGTTTAGGCTGGGGCGGCTACACCTTC

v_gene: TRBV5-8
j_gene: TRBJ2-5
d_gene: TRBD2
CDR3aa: CASSLGGTSRETQYF
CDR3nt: TGTGCCAGCAGCTTGGGAGGGACTAGTAGAGAGACCCAGTACTTC

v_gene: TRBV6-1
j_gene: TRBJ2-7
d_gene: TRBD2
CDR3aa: CASSDRRGASYEQYF
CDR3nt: TGTGCCAGCAGTGATAGGCGGGGGGCGTCCTACGAGCAGTACTTC

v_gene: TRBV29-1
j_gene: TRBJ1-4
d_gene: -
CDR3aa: CSVAPGSEKLFF
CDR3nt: TGCAGCGTTGCTCCGGGGTCTGAAAAACTGTTTTTT

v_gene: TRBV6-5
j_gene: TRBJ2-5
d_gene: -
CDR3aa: CASSYSGRTNRETQYF
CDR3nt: TGTGCCAGCAGTTACTCAGGGAGGACGAATCGAGAGACCCAGTACTTC

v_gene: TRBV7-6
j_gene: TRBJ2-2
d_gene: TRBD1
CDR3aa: CASSLQGDTGELFF
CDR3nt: TGTGCCAGCAGCTTACAGGGGGACACCGGGGAGCTGTTTTTT